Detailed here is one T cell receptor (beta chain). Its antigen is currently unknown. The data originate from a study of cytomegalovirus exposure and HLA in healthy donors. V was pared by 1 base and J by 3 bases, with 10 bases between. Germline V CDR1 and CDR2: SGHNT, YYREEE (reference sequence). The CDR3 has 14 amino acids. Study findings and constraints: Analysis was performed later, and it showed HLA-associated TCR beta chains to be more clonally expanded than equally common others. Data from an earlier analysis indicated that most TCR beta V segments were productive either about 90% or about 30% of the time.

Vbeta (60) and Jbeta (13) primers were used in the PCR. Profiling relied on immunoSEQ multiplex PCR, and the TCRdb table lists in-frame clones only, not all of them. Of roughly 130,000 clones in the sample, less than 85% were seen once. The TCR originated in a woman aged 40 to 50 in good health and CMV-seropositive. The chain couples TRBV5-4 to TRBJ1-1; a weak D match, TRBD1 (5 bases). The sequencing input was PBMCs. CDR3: CASSLLGAHTEAFF. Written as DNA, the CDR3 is TGTGCCAGCAGCTTGCTAGGGGCTCACACTGAAGCTTTCTTT. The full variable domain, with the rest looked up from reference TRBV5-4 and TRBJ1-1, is ETGVTQSPTHLIKTRGQQVTLRCSSQSGHNTVSWYQQALGQGPQFIFQYYREEENGRGNFPPRFSGLQFPNYSSELNVNALELDDSALYLCASSLLGAHTEAFFGQGTRLTVV.